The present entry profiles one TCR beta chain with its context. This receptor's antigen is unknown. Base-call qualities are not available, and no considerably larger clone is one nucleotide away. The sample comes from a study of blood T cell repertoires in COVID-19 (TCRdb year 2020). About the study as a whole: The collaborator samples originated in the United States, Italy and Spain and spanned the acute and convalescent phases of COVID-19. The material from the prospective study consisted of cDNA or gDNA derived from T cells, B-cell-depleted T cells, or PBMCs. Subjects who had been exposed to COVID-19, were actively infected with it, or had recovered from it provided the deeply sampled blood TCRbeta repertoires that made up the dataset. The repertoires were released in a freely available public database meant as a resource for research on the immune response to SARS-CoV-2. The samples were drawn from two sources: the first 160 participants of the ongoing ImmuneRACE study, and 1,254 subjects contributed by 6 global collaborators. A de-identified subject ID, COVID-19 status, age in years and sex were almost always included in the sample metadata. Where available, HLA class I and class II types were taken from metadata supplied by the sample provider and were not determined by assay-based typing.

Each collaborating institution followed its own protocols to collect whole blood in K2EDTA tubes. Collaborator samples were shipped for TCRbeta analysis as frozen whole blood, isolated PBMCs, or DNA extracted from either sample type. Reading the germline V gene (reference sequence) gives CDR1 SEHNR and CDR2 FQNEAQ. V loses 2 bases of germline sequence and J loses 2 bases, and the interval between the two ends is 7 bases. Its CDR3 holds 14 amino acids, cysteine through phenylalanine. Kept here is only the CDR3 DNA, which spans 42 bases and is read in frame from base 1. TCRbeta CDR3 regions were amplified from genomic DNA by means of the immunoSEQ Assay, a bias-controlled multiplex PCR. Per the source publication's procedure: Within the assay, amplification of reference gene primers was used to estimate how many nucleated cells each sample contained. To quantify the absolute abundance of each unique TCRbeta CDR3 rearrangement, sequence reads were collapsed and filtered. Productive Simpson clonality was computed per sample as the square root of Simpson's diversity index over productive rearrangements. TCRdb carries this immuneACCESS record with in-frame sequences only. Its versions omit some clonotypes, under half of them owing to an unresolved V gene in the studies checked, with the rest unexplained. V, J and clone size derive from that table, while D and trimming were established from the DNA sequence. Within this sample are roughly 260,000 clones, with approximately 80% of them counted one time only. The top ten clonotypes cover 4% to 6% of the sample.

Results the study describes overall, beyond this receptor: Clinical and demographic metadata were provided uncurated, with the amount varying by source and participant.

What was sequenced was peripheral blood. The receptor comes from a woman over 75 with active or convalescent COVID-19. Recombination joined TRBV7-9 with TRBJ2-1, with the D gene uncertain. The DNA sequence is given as TGTGCCAGCAGCTTATCGGTCACCTACAATGAGCAGTTCTTC. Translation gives CASSLSVTYNEQFF.